The present TCR beta chain was sequenced within a study of shared clonotypes between healthy human individuals. This CDR3 has 13 residues. TCRdb's copy holds only in-frame clones and misses some; the assay was immunoSEQ multiplex PCR. This table has approximately 1,000,000 clones, 60% to 85% appearing once. This clone was found a few times. Every contributor of samples was a Caucasian grown-up residing in Nashville, Tennessee. The chain uses TRBV1 and TRBJ2-1; no DNA check was done on the table's D call, TRBD2. TRBV1 is reported as a pseudogene. What was sequenced was memory CD4+ T cells from PBMCs. Subset here: CD45RA-negative fraction. The sequence came from a man younger than 35 in good health. Some clones in this sample may be carry-over from other donors' samples. DNA of the CDR3: TGCACCAGCAAGGACTATGATTACAATGAGCAGTTCTTC. Encoded protein: CTSKDYDYNEQFF.